This T cell receptor beta chain was captured by sequencing in a study of identical twins. Trimming cost V 2 bases and J 3 bases; bases outside gene matches: 1. The CDR3 contains 14 residues. Germline V gives CDR1 SGHRS, CDR2 YFSETQ. Study findings and constraints: Partly confounded zero-insertion analyses could result from invariant MAIT and iNKT cells.

Regarding this clonotype: The antigen remains undetermined.

MiXCR, applied by TCRdb to the 5' RACE reads, yields one record per CDR3 protein. Of around 370,000 distinct CDR3 sequences listed, 8.5% to 10% are singletons. The sequence came from a woman aged 45-59 years in good health. The chain couples TRBV5-1 to TRBJ2-1, with 8 bases fitting TRBD1. Sequencing was performed on naive T cells sorted from blood. The CDR3 region is CASSFTGGYNEQFF. The CDR3, as DNA: TGCGCCAGCAGCTTCACAGGGGGCTACAATGAGCAGTTCTTC.